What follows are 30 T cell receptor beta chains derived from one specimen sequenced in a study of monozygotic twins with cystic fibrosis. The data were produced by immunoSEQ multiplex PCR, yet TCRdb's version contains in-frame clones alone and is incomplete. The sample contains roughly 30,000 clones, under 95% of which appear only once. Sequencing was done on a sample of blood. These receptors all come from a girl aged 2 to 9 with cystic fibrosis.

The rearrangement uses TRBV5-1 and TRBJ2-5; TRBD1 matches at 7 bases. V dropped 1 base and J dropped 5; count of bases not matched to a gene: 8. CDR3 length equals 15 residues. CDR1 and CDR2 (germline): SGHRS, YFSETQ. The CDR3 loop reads CASSLIRDRAETQYF. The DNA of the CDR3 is TGCGCCAGCAGCTTGATTCGCGACAGGGCCGAGACCCAGTACTTC.

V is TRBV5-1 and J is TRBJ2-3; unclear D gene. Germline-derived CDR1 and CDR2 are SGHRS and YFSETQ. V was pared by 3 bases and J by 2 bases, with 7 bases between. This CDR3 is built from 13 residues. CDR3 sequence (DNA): TGCGCCAGCAGCTATGGCCCCACAGATACGCAGTATTTT. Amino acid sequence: CASSYGPTDTQYF.

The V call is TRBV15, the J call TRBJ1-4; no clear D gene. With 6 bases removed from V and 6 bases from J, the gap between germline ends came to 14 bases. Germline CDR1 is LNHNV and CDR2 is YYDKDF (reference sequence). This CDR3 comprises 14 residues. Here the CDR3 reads CATRRIDPDEKLFF. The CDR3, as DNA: TGTGCCACCAGGAGAATAGATCCGGATGAAAAACTGTTTTTT.

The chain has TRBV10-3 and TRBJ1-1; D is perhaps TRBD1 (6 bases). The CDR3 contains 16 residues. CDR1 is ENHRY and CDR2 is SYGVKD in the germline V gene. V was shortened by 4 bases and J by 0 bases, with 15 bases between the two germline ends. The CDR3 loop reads CAISGSWDTLNTEAFF. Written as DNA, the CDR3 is TGTGCCATCAGTGGCTCTTGGGACACCTTGAACACTGAAGCTTTCTTT.

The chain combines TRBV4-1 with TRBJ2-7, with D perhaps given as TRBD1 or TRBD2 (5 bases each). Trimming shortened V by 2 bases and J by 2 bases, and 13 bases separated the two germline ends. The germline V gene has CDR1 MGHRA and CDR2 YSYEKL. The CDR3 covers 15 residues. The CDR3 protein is CASSQNRDATYEQYF. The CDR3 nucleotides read TGCGCCAGCAGCCAAAACCGGGACGCTACCTACGAGCAGTACTTC.

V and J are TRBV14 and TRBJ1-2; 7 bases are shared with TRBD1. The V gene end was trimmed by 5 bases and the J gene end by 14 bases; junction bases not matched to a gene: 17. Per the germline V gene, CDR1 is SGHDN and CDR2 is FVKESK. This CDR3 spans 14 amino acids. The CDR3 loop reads CASSTHLDRANLTF. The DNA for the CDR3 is TGTGCCAGCAGCACACATTTAGACAGGGCCAATCTGACCTTC. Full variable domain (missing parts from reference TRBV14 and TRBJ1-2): EAGVTQFPSHSVIEKGQTVTLRCDPISGHDNLYWYRRVMGKEIKFLLHFVKESKQDESGMPNNRFLAERTGGTYSTLKVQPAELEDSGVYFCASSTHLDRANLTFGSGTRLTVV.

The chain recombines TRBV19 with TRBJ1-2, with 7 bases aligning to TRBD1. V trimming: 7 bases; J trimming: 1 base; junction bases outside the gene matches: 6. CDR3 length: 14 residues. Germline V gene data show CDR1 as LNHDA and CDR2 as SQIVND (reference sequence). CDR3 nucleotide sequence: TGTGCCAGTATCCCCGGGACAGATAACTATGGCTACACCTTC. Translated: CASIPGTDNYGYTF. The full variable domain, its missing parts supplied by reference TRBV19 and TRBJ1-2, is DGGITQSPKYLFRKEGQNVTLSCEQNLNHDAMYWYRQDPGQGLRLIYYSQIVNDFQKGDIAEGYSVSREKKESFPLTVTSAQKNPTAFYLCASIPGTDNYGYTFGSGTRLTVV.

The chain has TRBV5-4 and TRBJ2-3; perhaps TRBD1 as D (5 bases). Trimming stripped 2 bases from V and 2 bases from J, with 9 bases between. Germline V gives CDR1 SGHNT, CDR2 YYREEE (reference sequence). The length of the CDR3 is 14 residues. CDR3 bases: TGTGCCAGCAGCTTAGGTGGGGCCACAGATACGCAGTATTTT. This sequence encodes CASSLGGATDTQYF.

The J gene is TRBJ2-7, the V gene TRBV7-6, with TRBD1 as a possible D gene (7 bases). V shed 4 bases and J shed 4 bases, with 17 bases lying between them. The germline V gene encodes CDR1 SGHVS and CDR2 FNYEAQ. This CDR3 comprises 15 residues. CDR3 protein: CASSYLPAGGYEQYF. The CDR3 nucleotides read TGTGCCAGCAGCTACCTCCCGGCAGGGGGGTACGAGCAGTACTTC.

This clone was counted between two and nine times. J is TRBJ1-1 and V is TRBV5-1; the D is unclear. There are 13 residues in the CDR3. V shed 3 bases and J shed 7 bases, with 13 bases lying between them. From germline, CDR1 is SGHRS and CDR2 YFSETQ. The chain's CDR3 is CASSSNTDSEAFF. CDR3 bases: TGCGCCAGCAGCTCAAACACGGATAGTGAAGCTTTCTTT.

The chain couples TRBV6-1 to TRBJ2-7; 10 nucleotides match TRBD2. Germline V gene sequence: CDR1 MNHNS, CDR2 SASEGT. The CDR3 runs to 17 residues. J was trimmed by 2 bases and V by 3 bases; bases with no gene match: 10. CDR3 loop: CASSDQLSGRVTYEQYF. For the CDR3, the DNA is TGTGCCAGCAGTGACCAACTGAGCGGGAGGGTGACCTACGAGCAGTACTTC.

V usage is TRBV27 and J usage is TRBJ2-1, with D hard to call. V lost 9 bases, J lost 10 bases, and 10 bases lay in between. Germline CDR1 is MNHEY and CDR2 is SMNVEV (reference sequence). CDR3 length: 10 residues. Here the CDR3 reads CASPPTEQFF. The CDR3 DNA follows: TGTGCCAGTCCCCCGACCGAGCAGTTCTTC.

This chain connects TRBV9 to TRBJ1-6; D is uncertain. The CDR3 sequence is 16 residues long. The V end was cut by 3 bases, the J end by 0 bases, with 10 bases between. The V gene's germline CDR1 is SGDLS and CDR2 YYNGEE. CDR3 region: CASSAPGSSYNSPLHF. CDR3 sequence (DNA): TGTGCCAGCAGCGCTCCCGGGAGCTCCTATAATTCACCCCTCCACTTT.

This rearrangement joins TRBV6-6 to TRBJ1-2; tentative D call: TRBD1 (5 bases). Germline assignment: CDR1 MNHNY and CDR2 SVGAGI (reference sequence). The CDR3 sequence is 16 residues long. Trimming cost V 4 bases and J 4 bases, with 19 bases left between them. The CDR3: CASSSDFRRGSYGYTF. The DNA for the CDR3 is TGTGCCAGCAGTTCCGACTTCCGACGGGGGAGCTATGGCTACACCTTC.

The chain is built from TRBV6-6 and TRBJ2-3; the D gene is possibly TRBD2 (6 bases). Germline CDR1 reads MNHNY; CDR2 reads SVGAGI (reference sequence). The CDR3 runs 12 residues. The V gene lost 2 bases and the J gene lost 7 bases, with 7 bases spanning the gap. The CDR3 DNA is TGTGCCAGCAGTTACCGGGGGAATACGCAGTATTTT. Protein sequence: CASSYRGNTQYF.

Written as DNA, the CDR3 is TGCGCCAGCAAAAGCGGGGACTACTCCTACAATGAGCAGTTCTTC. Its protein is CASKSGDYSYNEQFF. The rearrangement uses TRBV10-2 and TRBJ2-1; 7 bases line up with TRBD2. V was pared by 7 bases and J by 0 bases, with 6 bases of the junction left unmatched. Germline CDR1 WSHSY, CDR2 SAAADI. CDR3 length equals 15 residues.

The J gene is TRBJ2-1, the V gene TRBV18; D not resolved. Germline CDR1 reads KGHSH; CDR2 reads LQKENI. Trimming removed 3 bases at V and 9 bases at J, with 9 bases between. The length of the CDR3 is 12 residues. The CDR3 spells CASSPSLSEQFF. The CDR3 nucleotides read TGTGCCAGCTCACCTAGCCTTAGTGAGCAGTTCTTC.

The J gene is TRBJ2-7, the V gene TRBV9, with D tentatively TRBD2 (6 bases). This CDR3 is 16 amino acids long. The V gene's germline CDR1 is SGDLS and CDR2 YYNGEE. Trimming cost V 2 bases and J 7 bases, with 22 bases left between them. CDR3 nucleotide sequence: TGTGCCAGCAGCGTGGGGATTGGCGGGGTAATGGAGGAGCAGTACTTC. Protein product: CASSVGIGGVMEEQYF.

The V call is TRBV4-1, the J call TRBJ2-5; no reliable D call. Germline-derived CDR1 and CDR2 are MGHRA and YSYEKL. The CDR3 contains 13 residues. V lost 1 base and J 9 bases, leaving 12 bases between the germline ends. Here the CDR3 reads CASSQVLPSSQYF. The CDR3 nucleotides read TGCGCCAGCAGCCAAGTACTCCCTTCTTCCCAGTACTTC.

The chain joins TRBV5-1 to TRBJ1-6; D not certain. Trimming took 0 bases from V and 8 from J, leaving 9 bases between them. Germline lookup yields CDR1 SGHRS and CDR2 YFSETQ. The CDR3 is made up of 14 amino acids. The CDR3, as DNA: TGCGCCAGCAGCTTGGTTCCGCAGGATTCACCCCTCCACTTT. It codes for CASSLVPQDSPLHF.

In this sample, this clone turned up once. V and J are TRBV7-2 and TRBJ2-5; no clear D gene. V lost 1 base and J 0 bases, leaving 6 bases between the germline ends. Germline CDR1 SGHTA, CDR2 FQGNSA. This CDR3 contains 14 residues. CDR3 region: CASSLELNQETQYF. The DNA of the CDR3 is TGTGCCAGCAGCTTAGAACTGAACCAAGAGACCCAGTACTTC.

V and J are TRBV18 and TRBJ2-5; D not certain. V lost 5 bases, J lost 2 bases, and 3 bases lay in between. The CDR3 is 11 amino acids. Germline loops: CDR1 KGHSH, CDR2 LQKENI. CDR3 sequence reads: CASSSQETQYF. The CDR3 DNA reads TGTGCCAGCTCATCACAAGAGACCCAGTACTTC.

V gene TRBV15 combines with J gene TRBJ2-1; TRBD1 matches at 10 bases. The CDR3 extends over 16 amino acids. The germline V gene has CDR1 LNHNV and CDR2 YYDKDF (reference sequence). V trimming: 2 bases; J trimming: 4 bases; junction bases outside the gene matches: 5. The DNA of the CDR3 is TGTGCCACCAGCAGATCCGGACAGGGGGGTTACAATGAGCAGTTCTTC. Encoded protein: CATSRSGQGGYNEQFF.

The CDR3: CASSTDGASSYEQYF. The CDR3 DNA is TGTGCCAGCAGCACTGACGGGGCGAGCTCCTACGAGCAGTACTTC. The chain combines TRBV11-2 with TRBJ2-7, with D perhaps assigned TRBD1 or TRBD2 (5 bases each). Germline CDR1 is SGHAT and CDR2 is FQNNGV. The CDR3 is 15 amino acids. The V end lost 5 bases, the J end lost 0 bases, and 14 bases lay between the germline ends. The full variable domain, its missing parts supplied by reference TRBV11-2 and TRBJ2-7, is EAGVAQSPRYKIIEKRQSVAFWCNPISGHATLYWYQQILGQGPKLLIQFQNNGVVDDSQLPKDRFSAERLKGVDSTLKIQPAKLEDSAVYLCASSTDGASSYEQYFGPGTRLTVT.

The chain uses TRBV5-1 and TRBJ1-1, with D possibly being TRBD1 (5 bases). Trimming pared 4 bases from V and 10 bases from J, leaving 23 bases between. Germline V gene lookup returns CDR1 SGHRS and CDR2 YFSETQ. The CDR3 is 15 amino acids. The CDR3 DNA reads TGCGCCAGCAGCGGGGGTCTGGGGCGGAACGTGGGAGCTTTCTTT. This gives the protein CASSGGLGRNVGAFF.

The DNA for the CDR3 is TGTGCCAGCAGTGAAATGGGAGGGGTTCGGAACAATCAGCCCCAGCATTTT. It is translated as CASSEMGGVRNNQPQHF. The J gene is TRBJ1-5, the V gene TRBV6-1, with a tentative D call TRBD1 (5 bases). Trimming left V 2 bases short and J 3 bases short, with 17 bases between. This CDR3 has 17 amino acids. From germline, CDR1 is MNHNS and CDR2 SASEGT.

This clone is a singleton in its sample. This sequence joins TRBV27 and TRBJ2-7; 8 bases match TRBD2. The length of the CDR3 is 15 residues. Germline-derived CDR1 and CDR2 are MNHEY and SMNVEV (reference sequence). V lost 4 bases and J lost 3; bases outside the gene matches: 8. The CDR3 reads CASSSSGLGGYEQYF. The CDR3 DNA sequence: TGTGCCAGCAGTTCATCGGGACTAGGGGGCTACGAGCAGTACTTC.

In DNA form, the CDR3 reads TGTGCCAGCAGCTTATGGGAAGAGACCCAGTACTTC. Protein: CASSLWEETQYF. The chain has TRBV7-6 and TRBJ2-5; D is uncertain. Germline V CDR1 and CDR2: SGHVS, FNYEAQ. The CDR3 is 12 residues long. Trimming stripped 2 bases from V and 3 bases from J, with 4 bases between.

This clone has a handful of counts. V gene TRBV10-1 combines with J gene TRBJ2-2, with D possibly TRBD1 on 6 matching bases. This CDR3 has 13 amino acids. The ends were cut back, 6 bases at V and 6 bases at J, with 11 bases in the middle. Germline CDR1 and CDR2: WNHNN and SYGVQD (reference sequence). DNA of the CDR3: TGCGCCAGCAGGGACAGTTGGGCCGGGGAGCTGTTTTTT. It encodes CASRDSWAGELFF.

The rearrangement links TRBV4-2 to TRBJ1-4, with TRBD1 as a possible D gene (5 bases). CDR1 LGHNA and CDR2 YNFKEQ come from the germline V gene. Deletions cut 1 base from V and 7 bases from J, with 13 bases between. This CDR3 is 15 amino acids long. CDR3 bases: TGTGCCAGCAGCCAAGGAGGGGTAATCCCTGAAAAACTGTTTTTT. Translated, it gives CASSQGGVIPEKLFF.